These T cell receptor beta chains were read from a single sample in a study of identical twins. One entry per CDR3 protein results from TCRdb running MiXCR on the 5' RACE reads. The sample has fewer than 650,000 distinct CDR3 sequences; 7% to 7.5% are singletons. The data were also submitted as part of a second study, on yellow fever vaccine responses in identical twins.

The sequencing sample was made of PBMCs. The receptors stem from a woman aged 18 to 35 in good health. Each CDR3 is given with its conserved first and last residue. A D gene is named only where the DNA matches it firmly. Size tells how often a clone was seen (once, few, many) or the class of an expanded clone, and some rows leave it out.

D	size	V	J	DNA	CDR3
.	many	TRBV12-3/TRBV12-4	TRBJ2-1	TGTGCCAGCAGTTTAAATAGCGGACCGTCGGGGAATGAGCAGTTCTTC	CASSLNSGPSGNEQFF
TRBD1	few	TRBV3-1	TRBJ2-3	TGTGCCAGCAGCCAGGGACAGGGCAGGCAGTATTTT	CASSQGQGRQYF
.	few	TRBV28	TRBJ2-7	TGTGCCAGCAGTTTGGGGCCGGGGCGACCCGAGCAGTACTTC	CASSLGPGRPEQYF
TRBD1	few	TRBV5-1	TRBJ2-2	TGCGCCAGCAGCTTGGAAGGTCAGGGGGCCACCGGGGAGCTGTTTTTT	CASSLEGQGATGELFF
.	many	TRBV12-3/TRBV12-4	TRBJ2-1	TGTGCCAGCAGTTTAGCGGGGGGCGGGAGCACCGATGAGCAGTTCTTC	CASSLAGGGSTDEQFF
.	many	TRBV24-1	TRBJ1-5	TGTGCCACCAGTGACCACCGGGGCCCCAATCAGCCCCAGCATTTT	CATSDHRGPNQPQHF
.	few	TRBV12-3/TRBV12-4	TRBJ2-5	TGTGCCAGCAGTTTAAGGGGGCCAACTAGCCCCCAAGAGACCCAGTACTTC	CASSLRGPTSPQETQYF
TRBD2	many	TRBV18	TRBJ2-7	TGTGCCAGCTCTCCATCGACTAGCGCCTACGAGCAGTACTTC	CASSPSTSAYEQYF
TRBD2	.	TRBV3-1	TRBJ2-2	TGTGCCAGCAGCCCTCGGACTAGCTTGGGCCGCACCGAGCTGTTTTTT	CASSPRTSLGRTELFF
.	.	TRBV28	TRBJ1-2	TGTGCCAGCAGTTTAAGGTTCGATGGCAGAAGCTACACCTTC	CASSLRFDGRSYTF
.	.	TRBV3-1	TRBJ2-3	TGTGCCAGCAGCCAATTCCAAGATACGCAGTATTTT	CASSQFQDTQYF
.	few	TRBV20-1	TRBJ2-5	TGCAGTGCTAGAGCTCTTGAGGAGGGAGAGACCCAGTACTTC	CSARALEEGETQYF
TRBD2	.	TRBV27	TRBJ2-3	TGTGCCAGCAGTCCCACCCGGACTAGCAGTGATACGCAGTATTTT	CASSPTRTSSDTQYF
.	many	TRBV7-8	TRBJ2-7	TGTGCCAGCAGCATAGGACTTGCCTACGAGCAGTACTTC	CASSIGLAYEQYF
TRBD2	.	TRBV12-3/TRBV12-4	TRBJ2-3	TGTGCCAGCAGTTTCCCTAGCGGGGCAGTTTCTAGCACAGATACGCAGTATTTT	CASSFPSGAVSSTDTQYF
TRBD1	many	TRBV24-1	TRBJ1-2	TGTGCCACCAGTGACCCCCGGACAGGCTTAACCTATGGCTACACCTTC	CATSDPRTGLTYGYTF
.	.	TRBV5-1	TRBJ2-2	TGCGCCAGCAGCTTGGGGATTTCTGCCGGGGAGCTGTTTTTT	CASSLGISAGELFF
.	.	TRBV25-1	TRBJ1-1	TGTGCCAGCCTAACAACCAATTTCTACACTGAAGCTTTCTTT	CASLTTNFYTEAFF
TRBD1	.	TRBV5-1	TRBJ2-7	TGCGCCAGCAGCGGGGCCGGGACAGGGGGCGAGCAGTACTTC	CASSGAGTGGEQYF
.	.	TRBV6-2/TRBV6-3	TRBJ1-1	TGTGGTGCTGGACACCATTTAGTCCCGGGCACTGAAGCTTTCTTT	CGAGHHLVPGTEAFF